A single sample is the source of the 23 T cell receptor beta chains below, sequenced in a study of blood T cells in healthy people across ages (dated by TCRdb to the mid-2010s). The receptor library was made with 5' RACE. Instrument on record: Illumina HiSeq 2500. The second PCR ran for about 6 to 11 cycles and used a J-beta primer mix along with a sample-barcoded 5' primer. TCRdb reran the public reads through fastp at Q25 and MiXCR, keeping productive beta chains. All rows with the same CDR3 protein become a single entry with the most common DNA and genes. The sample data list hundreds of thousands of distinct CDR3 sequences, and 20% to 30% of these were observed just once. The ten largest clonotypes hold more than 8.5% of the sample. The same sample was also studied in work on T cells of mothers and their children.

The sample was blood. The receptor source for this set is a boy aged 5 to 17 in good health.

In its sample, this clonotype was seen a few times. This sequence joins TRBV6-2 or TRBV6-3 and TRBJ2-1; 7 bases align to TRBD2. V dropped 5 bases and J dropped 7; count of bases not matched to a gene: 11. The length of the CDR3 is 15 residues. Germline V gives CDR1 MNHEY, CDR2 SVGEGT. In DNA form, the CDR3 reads TGTGCCAGCAGTCACTACATAGCGGGTGCGAATGAGCAGTTCTTC. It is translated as CASSHYIAGANEQFF.

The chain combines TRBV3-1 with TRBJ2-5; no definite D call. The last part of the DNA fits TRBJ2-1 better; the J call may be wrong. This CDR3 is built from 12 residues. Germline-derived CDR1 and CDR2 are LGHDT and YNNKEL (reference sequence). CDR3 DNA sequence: TGTGCCAGCAGCGCCGCCTACAATGAGCAGTTCTTC. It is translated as CASSAAYNEQFF.

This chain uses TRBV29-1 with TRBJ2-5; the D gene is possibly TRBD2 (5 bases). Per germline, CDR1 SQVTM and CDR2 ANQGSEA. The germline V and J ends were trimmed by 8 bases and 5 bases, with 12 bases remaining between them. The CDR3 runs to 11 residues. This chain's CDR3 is CSSTRGETQYF. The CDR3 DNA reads TGCAGCTCAACTCGAGGGGAGACCCAGTACTTC.

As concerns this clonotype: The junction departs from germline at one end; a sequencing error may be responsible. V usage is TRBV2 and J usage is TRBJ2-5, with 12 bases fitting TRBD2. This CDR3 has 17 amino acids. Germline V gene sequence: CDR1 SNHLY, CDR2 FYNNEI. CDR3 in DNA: TGTGCCAGCAGTGAGACTAGCGGGGGTACACTCCAAGAGACCCAGCACTTC. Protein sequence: CASSETSGGTLQETQHF.

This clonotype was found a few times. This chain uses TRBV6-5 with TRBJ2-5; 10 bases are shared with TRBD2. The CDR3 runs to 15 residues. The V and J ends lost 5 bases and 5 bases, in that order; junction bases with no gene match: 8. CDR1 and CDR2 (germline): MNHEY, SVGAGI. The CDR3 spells CASSPSGGSGETQYF. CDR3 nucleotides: TGTGCCAGCAGTCCTAGCGGGGGCTCCGGGGAGACCCAGTACTTC.

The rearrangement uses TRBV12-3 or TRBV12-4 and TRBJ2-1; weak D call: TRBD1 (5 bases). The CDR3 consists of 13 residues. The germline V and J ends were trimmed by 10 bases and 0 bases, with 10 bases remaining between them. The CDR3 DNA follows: TGTGCCACCACAGGATCCTCCTACAATGAGCAGTTCTTC. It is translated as CATTGSSYNEQFF.

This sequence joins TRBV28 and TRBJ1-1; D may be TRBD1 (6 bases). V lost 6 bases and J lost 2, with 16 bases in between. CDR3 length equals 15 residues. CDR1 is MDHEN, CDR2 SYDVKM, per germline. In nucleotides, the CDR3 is TGTGCCAGCAGCCCTTCCTCGGGGGCCAACACTGAAGCTTTCTTT. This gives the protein CASSPSSGANTEAFF.

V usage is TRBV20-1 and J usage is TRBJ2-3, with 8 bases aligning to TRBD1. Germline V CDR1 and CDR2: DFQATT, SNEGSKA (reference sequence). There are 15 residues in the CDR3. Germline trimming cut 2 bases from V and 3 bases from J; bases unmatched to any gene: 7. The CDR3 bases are TGCAGTGCTAGAAGATACCGGGACAGGACAGATACGCAGTATTTT. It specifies CSARRYRDRTDTQYF.

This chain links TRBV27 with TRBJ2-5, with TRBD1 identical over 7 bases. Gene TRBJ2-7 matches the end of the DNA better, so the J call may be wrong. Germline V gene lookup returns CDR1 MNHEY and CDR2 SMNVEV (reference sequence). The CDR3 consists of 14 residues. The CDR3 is CASKPTGPTYEQYF. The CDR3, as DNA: TGTGCCAGCAAACCGACAGGGCCGACCTACGAGCAGTACTTC.

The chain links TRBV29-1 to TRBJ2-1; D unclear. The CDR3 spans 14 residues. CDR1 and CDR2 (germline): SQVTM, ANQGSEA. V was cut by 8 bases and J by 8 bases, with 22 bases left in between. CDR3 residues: CSSREAPGRDEQFF. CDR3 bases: TGCAGCTCTAGAGAGGCTCCAGGACGCGATGAGCAGTTCTTC.

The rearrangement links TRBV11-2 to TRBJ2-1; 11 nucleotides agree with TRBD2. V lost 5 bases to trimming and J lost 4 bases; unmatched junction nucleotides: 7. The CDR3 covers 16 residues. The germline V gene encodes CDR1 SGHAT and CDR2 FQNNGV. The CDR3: CASSHIAGGLYNEQFF. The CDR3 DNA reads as TGTGCCAGCAGCCATATAGCGGGGGGGCTTTACAATGAGCAGTTCTTC. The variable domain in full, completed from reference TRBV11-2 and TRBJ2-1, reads EAGVAQSPRYKIIEKRQSVAFWCNPISGHATLYWYQQILGQGPKLLIQFQNNGVVDDSQLPKDRFSAERLKGVDSTLKIQPAKLEDSAVYLCASSHIAGGLYNEQFFGPGTRLTVL.

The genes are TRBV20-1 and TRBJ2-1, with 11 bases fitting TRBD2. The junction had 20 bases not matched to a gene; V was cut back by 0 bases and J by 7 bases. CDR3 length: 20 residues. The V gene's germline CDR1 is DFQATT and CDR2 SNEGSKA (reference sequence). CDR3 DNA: TGCAGTGCTAGAGATAGGGGGACAGCAACTACTAGCGGGAGAACGAATGAGCAGTTCTTC. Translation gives CSARDRGTATTSGRTNEQFF.

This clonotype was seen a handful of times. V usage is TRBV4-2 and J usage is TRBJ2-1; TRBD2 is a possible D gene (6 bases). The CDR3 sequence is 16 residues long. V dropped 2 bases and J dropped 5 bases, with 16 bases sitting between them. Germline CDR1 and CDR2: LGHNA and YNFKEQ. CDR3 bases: TGTGCCAGCAGCCAATCACTTGCTAGCGTACACAATGAGCAGTTCTTC. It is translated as CASSQSLASVHNEQFF.

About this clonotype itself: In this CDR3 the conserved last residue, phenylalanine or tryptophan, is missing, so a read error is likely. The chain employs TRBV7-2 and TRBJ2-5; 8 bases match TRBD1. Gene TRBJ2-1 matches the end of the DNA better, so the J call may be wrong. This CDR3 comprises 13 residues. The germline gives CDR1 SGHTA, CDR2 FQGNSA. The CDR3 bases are TGTGCCAGCAACCGGCAGGGGGCAAATGAGCAGTTCCTC. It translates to CASNRQGANEQFL.

The CDR3 DNA reads TGTGCCAGCAGTCCACTGACAGGGATCCATGAGCAGTTCTTC. Translation: CASSPLTGIHEQFF. This chain uses TRBV25-1 with TRBJ2-1; 7 bases align to TRBD1. The germline gives CDR1 MGHDK, CDR2 SYGVNS. V lost 5 bases to trimming and J lost 8 bases; unmatched junction nucleotides: 9. This CDR3 comprises 14 residues. The complete variable domain, with remaining parts taken from reference TRBV25-1 and TRBJ2-1, reads EADIYQTPRYLVIGTGKKITLECSQTMGHDKMYWYQQDPGMELHLIHYSYGVNSTEKGDLSSESTVSRIRTEHFPLTLESARPSHTSQYLCASSPLTGIHEQFFGPGTRLTVL.

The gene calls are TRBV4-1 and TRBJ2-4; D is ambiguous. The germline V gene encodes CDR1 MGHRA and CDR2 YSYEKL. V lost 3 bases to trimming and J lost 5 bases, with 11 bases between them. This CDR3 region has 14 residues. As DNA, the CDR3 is TGCGCCAGCAGCCAGGTTAGCTTGGAAAACATTCAGTACTTC. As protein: CASSQVSLENIQYF.

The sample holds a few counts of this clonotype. The CDR3 loop reads CASSQDRGLGTQYF. As DNA, the CDR3 is TGCGCCAGCAGCCAAGATAGGGGGCTGGGGACCCAGTACTTC. V gene TRBV4-3 combines with J gene TRBJ2-5; 7 bases align to TRBD1. Germline loops: CDR1 LGHNA, CDR2 YSLEER. The junction had 5 bases not matched to a gene; V was cut back by 0 bases and J by 7 bases. This CDR3 is 14 amino acids long.

CDR3 amino acids: CSARPSADYEQYF. The CDR3 DNA reads as TGCAGTGCTAGGCCCAGCGCCGACTACGAGCAGTACTTC. The chain couples TRBV20-1 to TRBJ2-5; D is undetermined. The DNA end lines up better with TRBJ2-7; the J call may be wrong. Germline V gene lookup returns CDR1 DFQATT and CDR2 SNEGSKA (reference sequence). The CDR3 contains 13 residues.

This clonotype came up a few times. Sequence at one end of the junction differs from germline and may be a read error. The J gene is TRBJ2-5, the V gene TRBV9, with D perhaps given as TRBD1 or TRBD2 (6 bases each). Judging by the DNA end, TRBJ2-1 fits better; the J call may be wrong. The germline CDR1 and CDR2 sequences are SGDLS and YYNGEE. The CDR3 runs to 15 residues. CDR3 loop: CASSPKQGRRNGQFF. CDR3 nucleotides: TGTGCCAGCAGCCCAAAGCAGGGGAGGAGGAATGGGCAGTTCTTC.

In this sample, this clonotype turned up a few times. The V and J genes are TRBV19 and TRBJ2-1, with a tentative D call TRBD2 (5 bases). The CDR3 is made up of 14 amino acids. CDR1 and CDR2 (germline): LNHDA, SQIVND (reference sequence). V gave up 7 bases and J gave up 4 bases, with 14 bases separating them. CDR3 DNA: TGTGCCAGTAAAGAGGGCTTAACGTACAATGAGCAGTTCTTC. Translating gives CASKEGLTYNEQFF. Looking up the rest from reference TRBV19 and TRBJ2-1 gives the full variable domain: DGGITQSPKYLFRKEGQNVTLSCEQNLNHDAMYWYRQDPGQGLRLIYYSQIVNDFQKGDIAEGYSVSREKKESFPLTVTSAQKNPTAFYLCASKEGLTYNEQFFGPGTRLTVL.

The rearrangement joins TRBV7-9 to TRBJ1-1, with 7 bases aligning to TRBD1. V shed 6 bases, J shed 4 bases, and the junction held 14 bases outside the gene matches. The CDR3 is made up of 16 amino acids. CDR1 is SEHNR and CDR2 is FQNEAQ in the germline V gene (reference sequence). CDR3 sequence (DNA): TGTGCCAGCAGACAAAAAAGGACAGGAGGGAGCACTGAAGCTTTCTTT. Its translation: CASRQKRTGGSTEAFF. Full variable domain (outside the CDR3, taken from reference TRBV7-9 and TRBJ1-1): DTGVSQNPRHKITKRGQNVTFRCDPISEHNRLYWYRQTLGQGPEFLTYFQNEAQLEKSRLLSDRFSAERPKGSFSTLEIQRTEQGDSAMYLCASRQKRTGGSTEAFFGQGTRLTVV.

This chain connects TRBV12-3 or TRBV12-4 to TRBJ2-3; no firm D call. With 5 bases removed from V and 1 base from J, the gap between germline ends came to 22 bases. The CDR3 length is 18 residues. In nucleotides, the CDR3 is TGTGCCAGCAGTAAAAGCCTTGACTCCCAAGAGGGCACAGATACGCAGTATTTT. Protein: CASSKSLDSQEGTDTQYF.

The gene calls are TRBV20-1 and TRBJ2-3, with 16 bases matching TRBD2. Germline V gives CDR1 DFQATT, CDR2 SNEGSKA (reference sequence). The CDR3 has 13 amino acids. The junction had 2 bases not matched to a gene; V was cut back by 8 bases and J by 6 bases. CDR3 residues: CSPGLAGGDTQYF. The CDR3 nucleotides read TGCAGTCCGGGACTAGCGGGAGGGGATACGCAGTATTTT.